These 4 T cell receptor beta chains were all obtained from the same sample, sequenced in a study of regulatory T cells in long-lasting Graves disease. Noted time point: persistent/refractory GD, antithyroid drugs over 5 years with positive TRAb. The TCR library was made from RNA extracted from PBMCs. Sequencing libraries for TCR beta were prepared with iRepertoire HTBI primers and Arm-PCR of CDR3 regions. TCRdb passed the multiplex PCR reads through MiXCR, listing each CDR3 protein once. This sample has 450,000 or so distinct CDR3 sequences, with 22% found just once. The sequencing used peripheral blood mononuclear cells (PBMCs), collected when the disease was refractory, from a patient treated with antithyroid drugs. All receptors derive from a female donor with Graves disease.

The rearrangement uses TRBV7-8 and TRBJ2-5; a possible D gene is TRBD2 (5 bases). The CDR3 is 14 amino acids. The V end lost 2 bases, the J end lost 5 bases, and 12 bases lay between the germline ends. From germline, CDR1 is SGHVS and CDR2 FQNEAQ. DNA for the CDR3: TGTGCCAGCAGCTTATCTGAGGGCAGGGAGACCCAGTACTTC. Translation gives CASSLSEGRETQYF.

The chain combines TRBV2 with TRBJ1-5; no firm D call. From germline, CDR1 is SNHLY and CDR2 FYNNEI. The CDR3 has 14 amino acids. Trimming cost V 1 base and J 1 base, with 5 bases left between them. CDR3: CASSEDTSNQPQHF. The CDR3, as DNA: TGTGCCAGCAGTGAAGATACGAGCAATCAGCCCCAGCATTTT. The full variable domain, in which reference TRBV2 and TRBJ1-5 provide the parts outside the CDR3, is EPEVTQTPSHQVTQMGQEVILRCVPISNHLYFYWYRQILGQKVEFLVSFYNNEISEKSEIFDDQFSVERPDGSNFTLKIRSTKLEDSAMYFCASSEDTSNQPQHFGDGTRLSIL.

This clonotype turned up a few times. The rearrangement links TRBV24-1 to TRBJ2-7; 8 bases map to TRBD2. With V trimmed by 5 bases and J by 5 bases, 4 bases remained unmatched. CDR3 length: 13 residues. The germline gives CDR1 KGHDR, CDR2 SFDVKD. For the CDR3, the DNA is TGTGCCACCAGTGCCCCGGGGGGGGACGAGCAGTACTTC. It encodes CATSAPGGDEQYF.

This chain joins TRBV5-1 and TRBJ2-2, with a weak D call TRBD1 (5 bases). Deletions cut 0 bases from V and 5 bases from J, with 17 bases between. Germline-derived CDR1 and CDR2 are SGHRS and YFSETQ. The CDR3 has 17 amino acids. The chain's CDR3 is CASSLARDLLRTGELFF. CDR3 DNA: TGCGCCAGCAGCTTGGCCAGGGATCTTCTGCGGACCGGGGAGCTGTTTTTT. Based on the CDR3 plus reference TRBV5-1 and TRBJ2-2, the full variable domain is KAGVTQTPRYLIKTRGQQVTLSCSPISGHRSVSWYQQTPGQGLQFLFEYFSETQRNKGNFPGRFSGRQFSNSRSEMNVSTLELGDSALYLCASSLARDLLRTGELFFGEGSRLTVL.